Below are 25 T cell receptor beta chains sequenced from a single sample in a study of shared clonotypes between healthy human individuals. Only in-frame clones appear in the TCRdb table, and some are missing; sequencing was by immunoSEQ multiplex PCR. The table has millions of clones, 85% to 95% seen once. The sequencing input was naive CD4+ T cells from PBMCs. Subset specified: CD45RA+ positively selected. All receptors derive from a man aged 18 to 29 in good health. Some clones in this sample may be carry-over from other donors' samples.

The chain is built from TRBV18 and TRBJ1-1; 8 bases line up with TRBD1. J was trimmed by 4 bases and V by 3 bases; bases with no gene match: 7. This CDR3 spans 15 amino acids. Per the germline V gene, CDR1 is KGHSH and CDR2 is LQKENI. The CDR3 here is CASSPINTGGTEAFF. CDR3 coding DNA: TGTGCCAGCTCACCTATAAACACAGGGGGCACTGAAGCTTTCTTT. The full variable domain, with the rest looked up from reference TRBV18 and TRBJ1-1, is NAGVMQNPRHLVRRRGQEARLRCSPMKGHSHVYWYRQLPEEGLKFMVYLQKENIIDESGMPKERFSAEFPKEGPSILRIQQVVRGDSAAYFCASSPINTGGTEAFFGQGTRLTVV.

This clone is a singleton in its sample. V usage is TRBV9 and J usage is TRBJ2-3, with 9 nucleotides matching TRBD2. With V trimmed by 3 bases and J by 3 bases, 8 bases remained unmatched. The CDR3 extends over 16 amino acids. CDR1 and CDR2 from the germline V gene are SGDLS and YYNGEE. Here the CDR3 reads CASSEQRTSVTDTQYF. Written as DNA, the CDR3 is TGTGCCAGCAGCGAGCAGAGGACTAGCGTTACAGATACGCAGTATTTT.

The chain joins TRBV27 to TRBJ2-5; TRBD2 is a possible D gene (6 bases). The CDR3 runs to 13 residues. Germline values: CDR1 MNHEY, CDR2 SMNVEV (reference sequence). The ends were cut back, 3 bases at V and 5 bases at J, with 10 bases in the middle. The CDR3 protein is CASSFYSGETQYF. The DNA of the CDR3 is TGTGCCAGCAGTTTTTACAGCGGGGAGACCCAGTACTTC.

The chain couples TRBV28 to TRBJ1-2, with 7 bases lining up with TRBD1. The CDR3 contains 13 residues. The V and J ends lost 7 bases and 8 bases, in that order; junction bases with no gene match: 10. Germline CDR1 is MDHEN and CDR2 is SYDVKM. In DNA form, the CDR3 reads TGTGCCAGCACCTCACACCAGGGGGGAGGCTACACCTTC. Protein sequence: CASTSHQGGGYTF.

The J gene is TRBJ2-7, the V gene TRBV4-3, with D perhaps being TRBD1 or TRBD2 (5 bases each). This CDR3 contains 15 residues. Germline V CDR1 and CDR2: LGHNA, YSLEER. Deletions cut 1 base from V and 6 bases from J, with 16 bases between. In DNA form, the CDR3 reads TGCGCCAGCAGCCAAGCCCTCACCCGGGACCGCGAGCAGTACTTC. It translates to CASSQALTRDREQYF.

This clone was observed a single time. Distinct nucleotide sequences in the sample also encode this CDR3. This rearrangement joins TRBV29-1 to TRBJ2-7, with 7 positions matching TRBD1. Germline CDR1 reads SQVTM; CDR2 reads ANQGSEA. The CDR3 sequence is 12 residues long. V shed 3 bases and J 3 bases; nucleotides not matched to a gene: 2. In nucleotides, the CDR3 is TGCAGCGTTGAGGACAGGAGCTACGAGCAGTACTTC. Amino acids: CSVEDRSYEQYF.

CDR3 nucleotides: TGTGCCTGGAGTCGTCAGGGGAACGAGCAGTACTTC. Protein: CAWSRQGNEQYF. This chain connects TRBV30 to TRBJ2-5, with D possibly being TRBD1 (6 bases). Near its end, the DNA agrees better with TRBJ2-7, so the J call may be wrong. In germline, CDR1 is GTSNPN, CDR2 SVGIG (reference sequence). This CDR3 is built from 12 residues.

For the CDR3, the DNA is TGTGCCAGCAGTGTTGCCGGGGCCACCGGGGAGCTGTTTTTT. It translates to CASSVAGATGELFF. V and J are TRBV2 and TRBJ2-2, with D possibly being TRBD1 or TRBD2 (5 bases each). This CDR3 is built from 14 residues. Germline V gene data show CDR1 as SNHLY and CDR2 as FYNNEI. The V end was cut by 4 bases, the J end by 4 bases, with 10 bases between.

This clone was observed a few times. The V and J genes are TRBV6-5 and TRBJ1-1; D remains unclear. V dropped 7 bases and J dropped 0 bases, with 9 bases sitting between them. This CDR3 is built from 13 residues. Germline CDR1 MNHEY, CDR2 SVGAGI. The CDR3 region is CASNWGLNTEAFF. CDR3 coding DNA: TGTGCCAGCAATTGGGGTTTGAACACTGAAGCTTTCTTT.

This sequence joins TRBV19 and TRBJ1-5, with 7 bases fitting TRBD1. Germline assignment: CDR1 LNHDA and CDR2 SQIVND (reference sequence). The J segment lost 5 bases and the V segment lost 10 bases, leaving 17 bases of the junction unmatched. The CDR3 consists of 16 residues. The CDR3 is CATVPRGAGGYQPQHF. CDR3 bases: TGTGCCACAGTCCCCCGAGGGGCAGGGGGTTATCAGCCCCAGCATTTT.

The chain recombines TRBV18 with TRBJ2-1; 7 bases align to TRBD1. The CDR3 extends over 16 amino acids. The germline gives CDR1 KGHSH, CDR2 LQKENI. Germline trimming cut 4 bases from V and 7 bases from J; bases unmatched to any gene: 13. The CDR3 DNA is TGTGCCAGCTCACTAATACCGGGACAGATTGGTAATGAGCAGTTCTTC. Protein product: CASSLIPGQIGNEQFF.

A note on this clone: Other DNA sequences within the sample encode an identical CDR3. The CDR3 coding sequence is TGTGCCAGCAGCGGACTAGCGGGAGTGGGGAATGAGCAGTTCTTC. This gives the protein CASSGLAGVGNEQFF. The rearrangement uses TRBV9 and TRBJ2-1; TRBD2 agrees at 12 bases. Germline CDR1 SGDLS, CDR2 YYNGEE. The V and J ends lost 3 bases and 7 bases, in that order; junction bases with no gene match: 5. The CDR3 has 15 residues.

About this clone itself: This same CDR3 is encoded by further DNA sequences in the sample. The V gene is TRBV9, the J gene TRBJ2-1; D uncertain. The CDR3 is 13 residues long. CDR1 is SGDLS, CDR2 YYNGEE, per germline. V was pared by 0 bases and J by 7 bases, with 8 bases between. CDR3 in DNA: TGTGCCAGCAGCGTAGATCGGGTTAATGAGCAGTTCTTC. This codes for CASSVDRVNEQFF.

This clone occurred once. This chain uses TRBV7-3 with TRBJ1-1; no reliable D call. CDR1 is SGHTA, CDR2 FQGTGA, per germline. There are 14 residues in the CDR3. Trimming pared 5 bases from V and 2 bases from J, leaving 12 bases between. CDR3 coding DNA: TGTGCCAGCAGCCCAACCGAGGCCAACACTGAAGCTTTCTTT. Translating gives CASSPTEANTEAFF.

The J gene is TRBJ2-7, the V gene TRBV10-3, with D perhaps TRBD1 or TRBD2 (5 bases each). V shed 0 bases and J shed 0 bases, with 9 bases lying between them. CDR3 length: 15 amino acids. From germline, CDR1 is ENHRY and CDR2 SYGVKD. DNA for the CDR3: TGTGCCATCAGTGAGTCGCAGGGACCCTCCTACGAGCAGTACTTC. This translates into CAISESQGPSYEQYF.

This chain connects TRBV30 to TRBJ2-1; TRBD2 aligns across 9 bases. The CDR3 is made up of 16 amino acids. V was clipped by 1 base and J by 4 bases; unmatched bases: 8. Germline V gene sequence: CDR1 GTSNPN, CDR2 SVGIG (reference sequence). The CDR3 sequence: CAWSDLIAGDYNEQFF. The CDR3 nucleotides read TGTGCCTGGAGTGACCTTATAGCGGGAGATTACAATGAGCAGTTCTTC.

The rearrangement uses TRBV7-9 and TRBJ2-2; tentatively, D is TRBD1 (5 bases). CDR3 size: 16 residues. V lost 6 bases and J lost 4, with 18 bases in between. CDR1 is SEHNR, CDR2 FQNEAQ, per germline (reference sequence). CDR3 region: CASSPRGRASTGELFF. The CDR3 nucleotides are TGTGCCAGCAGTCCTAGGGGCAGGGCGAGCACCGGGGAGCTGTTTTTT.

This rearrangement joins TRBV5-1 to TRBJ2-1; 15 bases align to TRBD2. Trimming removed 4 bases from V and 9 bases from J; junction bases left unmatched: 2. Germline CDR1 reads SGHRS; CDR2 reads YFSETQ. The CDR3 is 14 residues long. The CDR3 region has the DNA TGCGCCAGCAGCGCGGGACTAGCGGGAGGTGAGCAGTTCTTC. This encodes CASSAGLAGGEQFF.

The rearrangement joins TRBV20-1 to TRBJ2-1; no firm D call. Germline CDR1 reads DFQATT; CDR2 reads SNEGSKA (reference sequence). The CDR3 has 11 residues. Trimming cost V 5 bases and J 15 bases, with 17 bases left between them. The CDR3 spells CSAPRSEWPFF. The CDR3 nucleotides read TGCAGTGCTCCCCGGAGCGAGTGGCCGTTCTTC.

The chain employs TRBV18 and TRBJ1-1; 9 nucleotides agree with TRBD1. This CDR3 is built from 12 residues. Trimming cost V 2 bases and J 13 bases; bases outside gene matches: 5. Germline V gene lookup returns CDR1 KGHSH and CDR2 LQKENI. The CDR3 sequence is CASSPKDRGGFF. CDR3 DNA: TGTGCCAGCTCACCAAAGGACAGGGGAGGTTTCTTT.

The rearrangement uses TRBV5-1 and TRBJ1-2, with 9 nucleotides matching TRBD1. This CDR3 is 16 amino acids long. J lost 2 bases, V lost 0 bases, and 5 bases had no gene match. CDR1 and CDR2 from the germline V gene are SGHRS and YFSETQ. Here the CDR3 DNA reads TGCGCCAGCAGCTTGGCACCGGGACAGGGCAACTATGGCTACACCTTC. Its protein is CASSLAPGQGNYGYTF.

In its sample, this clone was seen once. The chain carries TRBV9 and TRBJ2-7; 12 positions match TRBD1. Germline V gene sequence: CDR1 SGDLS, CDR2 YYNGEE. After removal of 4 bases from V and 3 bases from J, the junction contained 5 bases not matched to a gene. The length of the CDR3 is 15 residues. The CDR3 spells CASSMGQGASYEQYF. CDR3 in DNA: TGTGCCAGCAGCATGGGACAGGGGGCAAGCTACGAGCAGTACTTC.

In this sample, this clone turned up once. This chain uses TRBV4-2 with TRBJ1-2; D unresolved. The germline gives CDR1 LGHNA, CDR2 YNFKEQ. The CDR3 consists of 11 residues. V was clipped by 0 bases and J by 8 bases, with 4 bases between them. CDR3 sequence: CASSQEGGYTF. The CDR3 DNA is TGTGCCAGCAGCCAAGAAGGAGGCTACACCTTC.

This rearrangement joins TRBV7-9 to TRBJ1-4, with 9 bases fitting TRBD1. The CDR3 extends over 15 amino acids. CDR1 is SEHNR and CDR2 is FQNEAQ in the germline V gene (reference sequence). Germline trimming cut 4 bases from V and 8 bases from J; bases unmatched to any gene: 8. The CDR3 bases are TGTGCCAGCAGCTCGACGACAGGGGGGCTAGAAAAACTGTTTTTT. This codes for CASSSTTGGLEKLFF. The variable domain in full, with the rest retrieved from reference TRBV7-9 and TRBJ1-4, is DTGVSQNPRHKITKRGQNVTFRCDPISEHNRLYWYRQTLGQGPEFLTYFQNEAQLEKSRLLSDRFSAERPKGSFSTLEIQRTEQGDSAMYLCASSSTTGGLEKLFFGSGTQLSVL.

V is TRBV2 and J is TRBJ2-2; 13 nucleotides align to TRBD2. Germline V gene sequence: CDR1 SNHLY, CDR2 FYNNEI. Trimming at V came to 5 bases and at J to 4 bases, leaving 4 bases not matched to a gene. The CDR3 is made up of 16 amino acids. The chain's CDR3 is CASSLTSGRITGELFF. CDR3 DNA: TGTGCCAGCAGTCTGACTAGCGGGAGGATCACCGGGGAGCTGTTTTTT.